The next 9 T cell receptor beta chains were all read from a single sample in a study of low-dose radiotherapy and immunotherapy resistance in tumors. This sample's time point: after trial treatment. Sample treatment: LDRT plus nivolumab, ipilimumab, low-dose cyclophosphamide and aspirin (RACIN trial). First-strand cDNA relied on TRAV- and TRBV-specific primers spanning alpha and beta chains. For amplifying TCRs, the PCR ran for approximately 18 cycles with Phusion, which was used together with a constant-region primer and the adapter on the V primers. TCRdb itself ran the reads through MiXCR, one entry per CDR3 protein. The profile covers about 35,000 distinct CDR3 sequences, with less than 25% appearing a single time and about a tenth taken by the ten largest. Sequenced material: PBMCs, taken after low-dose radiotherapy plus immunotherapy. The receptors were gathered from a female donor with ovarian cancer.

This clonotype was seen repeatedly, ten times or more. The chain recombines TRBV19 with TRBJ1-2; 7 nucleotides match TRBD1. With V trimmed by 7 bases and J by 7 bases, 12 bases remained unmatched. Germline V gene data show CDR1 as LNHDA and CDR2 as SQIVND (reference sequence). The CDR3 loop spans 14 amino acids. The CDR3 reads CASTPRDRVSGYTF. The CDR3 DNA follows: TGTGCCAGTACCCCCCGCGACAGGGTCTCTGGCTACACCTTC.

The rearrangement uses TRBV12-5 and TRBJ1-3; D unresolved. The V end lost 3 bases, the J end lost 0 bases, and 6 bases lay between the germline ends. CDR1 and CDR2 from the germline V gene are LGHNT and FRNRAP. The CDR3 is 14 amino acids. In DNA, the CDR3 is TGTGCTAGTGGTTTAAGTGGCTCTGGAAACACCATATATTTT. Residues: CASGLSGSGNTIYF.

This clonotype was counted many times. The genes are TRBV30 and TRBJ2-2; weak D call: TRBD1 (6 bases). Germline CDR1 and CDR2: GTSNPN and SVGIG (reference sequence). V was trimmed by 5 bases and J by 2 bases, leaving 9 bases between them. The CDR3 totals 13 residues. CDR3 DNA: TGTGCCTGGGACAGGTTTAACACCGGGGAGCTGTTTTTT. Amino acid sequence: CAWDRFNTGELFF.

Notes on this clonotype: A read error likely explains this, since a far larger clone differs by one base. No conserved phenylalanine or tryptophan is present at the end of the CDR3, so a read error is the likely explanation. This chain uses TRBV6-1 with TRBJ2-1; 9 bases agree with TRBD2. The germline gives CDR1 MNHNS, CDR2 SASEGT. V lost 11 bases to trimming and J lost 6 bases; unmatched junction nucleotides: 11. The CDR3 has 14 residues. The CDR3 nucleotides are TGTGCCGTCCTTAGCGGGGGCCTACCCAATGAGCAGTTCTTA. This translates into CAVLSGGLPNEQFL.

This clonotype showed up many times. The chain has TRBV3-1 and TRBJ2-3; 8 nucleotides line up with TRBD2. Trimming at V came to 6 bases and at J to 0 bases, leaving 5 bases not matched to a gene. Looked up from germline, CDR1 is LGHDT and CDR2 is YNNKEL (reference sequence). There are 15 residues in the CDR3. The CDR3 region has the DNA TGTGCCAGCAGAGGAACTAGCGGAAGCACAGATACGCAGTATTTT. This sequence encodes CASRGTSGSTDTQYF.

This clonotype came up many times. The rearrangement joins TRBV20-1 to TRBJ2-7; D not certain. The CDR3 has 15 amino acids. The V gene lost 1 base and the J gene lost 0 bases, with 13 bases spanning the gap. Germline V gene lookup returns CDR1 DFQATT and CDR2 SNEGSKA (reference sequence). The DNA for the CDR3 is TGCAGTGCTAGAGTGGGTCAGAACCCCTCCTACGAGCAGTACTTC. Translating it yields CSARVGQNPSYEQYF.

This clonotype was seen many times. CDR3 sequence (DNA): TGTGCCAGCTCACCAGCCGGCGGAAGGAATGAGCAGTTCTTC. Encoded protein: CASSPAGGRNEQFF. The chain employs TRBV18 and TRBJ2-1; no clear D gene. The germline V gene encodes CDR1 KGHSH and CDR2 LQKENI. V lost 2 bases and J lost 7, with 12 bases in between. The CDR3 is made up of 14 amino acids.

Details on this clonotype: A read error is likely here: a far larger clone is one base away. V and J are TRBV6-4 and TRBJ2-5; the D is unclear. CDR1 and CDR2 (germline): MRHNA, SNTAGT. CDR3 size: 14 residues. CDR3 sequence (DNA): TGTGCCAGCAGTTACTCCCGGTACCAAGAGACCCAGTACTTC. This encodes CASSYSRYQETQYF.

The chain uses TRBV10-2 and TRBJ1-1; possibly TRBD1 for D (5 bases). The V end lost 4 bases, the J end lost 1 base, and 7 bases lay between the germline ends. Germline lookup yields CDR1 WSHSY and CDR2 SAAADI. The CDR3 spans 13 residues. This CDR3 is CASSARENTEAFF. The CDR3 DNA follows: TGCGCCAGCAGTGCCAGGGAGAACACTGAAGCTTTCTTT.